Listed here are 27 T cell receptor beta chains from one sample, sequenced in a study of blood T cell repertoires in COVID-19. TCRdb keeps only in-frame clones here, not all; method: immunoSEQ multiplex PCR. This table holds about 170,000 clones, about 87% found once. Sequences were obtained from peripheral blood. These receptors originate from a man in his late teens or twenties with active or convalescent COVID-19.

The chain combines TRBV15 with TRBJ2-7; TRBD2 matches 7 bases. Germline CDR1 reads LNHNV; CDR2 reads YYDKDF (reference sequence). This CDR3 is built from 13 residues. After removal of 5 bases from V and 6 bases from J, the junction contained 7 bases not matched to a gene. CDR3 region: CATSRGGEFEQYV. DNA for the CDR3: TGTGCCACCAGCCGGGGAGGGGAGTTCGAGCAGTACGTC.

A few counts support this clone. The V gene is TRBV3-1 (or the pseudogene TRBV3-2), the J gene TRBJ1-1, with 8 bases matching TRBD1. The CDR3 consists of 16 residues. With 4 bases clipped from V and 0 bases from J, the junction kept 7 bases outside the gene matches. Per germline, CDR1 LGHDT and CDR2 YNNKEL (reference sequence). The CDR3 reads CASSRGQGRMNTEAFF. The DNA for the CDR3 is TGTGCCAGCAGCCGCGGACAGGGAAGGATGAACACTGAAGCTTTCTTT.

The rearrangement joins TRBV5-4 to TRBJ2-3, with 8 bases aligning to TRBD2. Germline trimming cut 2 bases from V and 0 bases from J; bases unmatched to any gene: 8. This CDR3 spans 17 amino acids. Germline-derived CDR1 and CDR2 are SGHNT and YYREEE (reference sequence). CDR3 DNA sequence: TGTGCCAGCAGCTTACTACGGACTAGCCCGAGCACAGATACGCAGTATTTT. It translates to CASSLLRTSPSTDTQYF.

The chain employs TRBV25-1 and TRBJ2-5; 7 bases fit TRBD1. The CDR3 is 17 residues long. V lost 1 base to trimming and J lost 2 bases; unmatched junction nucleotides: 10. In germline, CDR1 is MGHDK, CDR2 SYGVNS. The CDR3 DNA is TGTGCCAGCAGTGAATTAACTCCAGGGGGTTTACAAGAGACCCAGTACTTC. The encoded protein is CASSELTPGGLQETQYF.

The chain joins TRBV9 to TRBJ2-1, with 14 bases aligning to TRBD2. This CDR3 is built from 14 residues. Germline CDR1 and CDR2: SGDLS and YYNGEE. After removal of 5 bases from V and 9 bases from J, the junction contained 4 bases not matched to a gene. The CDR3 protein is CASSAGTSGSEQFF. CDR3 coding DNA: TGTGCCAGCAGTGCCGGGACTAGCGGGAGTGAGCAGTTCTTC.

V usage is TRBV7-9 and J usage is TRBJ1-3; 8 bases fit TRBD1. V shed 5 bases and J 2 bases; nucleotides not matched to a gene: 2. There are 14 residues in the CDR3. The germline gives CDR1 SEHNR, CDR2 FQNEAQ (reference sequence). CDR3 region: CASSTDRAGNTIYF. The CDR3 DNA reads TGTGCCAGCAGCACGGACAGGGCTGGAAACACCATATATTTT.

This clone was observed a handful of times. The chain combines TRBV5-1 with TRBJ1-4, with TRBD1 identical over 7 bases. Germline assignment: CDR1 SGHRS and CDR2 YFSETQ. The CDR3 has 13 amino acids. The V segment lost 5 bases and the J segment 7 bases; nucleotides outside the gene matches: 5. DNA for the CDR3: TGCGCCAGCAGTCCTGACAGGGTTGAAAAACTGTTTTTT. Its protein is CASSPDRVEKLFF.

The CDR3 bases are TGTGCCAGCAGCTTAGGGCAGGGGGCGGGAGAGACCCAGTACTTC. Its protein product is CASSLGQGAGETQYF. This rearrangement joins TRBV7-2 to TRBJ2-5, with TRBD1 identical over 8 bases. With 1 base clipped from V and 4 bases from J, the junction kept 5 bases outside the gene matches. Looked up from germline, CDR1 is SGHTA and CDR2 is FQGNSA. The CDR3 totals 15 residues.

This rearrangement joins TRBV7-3 to TRBJ2-3; perhaps TRBD2 as D (5 bases). V was trimmed by 3 bases and J by 1 base, leaving 8 bases between them. The CDR3 covers 14 residues. The V gene's germline CDR1 is SGHTA and CDR2 FQGTGA. In nucleotides, the CDR3 is TGTGCCAGCAGCTTCGGAGGTCGCACAGATACGCAGTATTTT. Amino acids: CASSFGGRTDTQYF.

Worth noting for this clone: The same CDR3 is also encoded by other DNA sequences in this sample. The rearrangement uses TRBV2 and TRBJ2-3, with TRBD2 matching 13 bases. Trimming removed 8 bases from V and 3 bases from J; junction bases left unmatched: 2. The germline gives CDR1 SNHLY, CDR2 FYNNEI. The CDR3 loop spans 14 amino acids. CDR3 DNA sequence: TGTGCCAGCGGACTAGCGGGGGTTACAGATACGCAGTATTTT. Its translation: CASGLAGVTDTQYF.

The CDR3 reads CASSPGDLNTEAFF. Written as DNA, the CDR3 is TGTGCCAGCAGTCCAGGGGATTTGAACACTGAAGCTTTCTTT. The chain is built from TRBV6-5 and TRBJ1-1; D is possibly TRBD1 (6 bases). The germline V and J ends were trimmed by 5 bases and 0 bases, with 10 bases remaining between them. CDR1 MNHEY and CDR2 SVGAGI come from the germline V gene. The CDR3 length is 14 residues.

The chain links TRBV19 to TRBJ1-5; possible D gene TRBD1, 6 bases. Between the trimmed V and J ends, which lost 6 bases and 4 bases, there was a span of 13 bases. The CDR3 spans 14 residues. Germline CDR1 LNHDA, CDR2 SQIVND (reference sequence). CDR3 loop: CASSSRGGNQPQHF. As DNA, the CDR3 is TGTGCCAGTAGCTCGAGGGGGGGAAATCAGCCCCAGCATTTT. Using reference TRBV19 and TRBJ1-5 for the parts outside the CDR3, the full variable domain is DGGITQSPKYLFRKEGQNVTLSCEQNLNHDAMYWYRQDPGQGLRLIYYSQIVNDFQKGDIAEGYSVSREKKESFPLTVTSAQKNPTAFYLCASSSRGGNQPQHFGDGTRLSIL.

This clone was seen a handful of times. CDR3 nucleotide sequence: TGTGCCAGTAGTATCACATTAGCGGGAGTTGCGTACAATGAGCAGTTCTTC. Its protein is CASSITLAGVAYNEQFF. V gene TRBV19 combines with J gene TRBJ2-1, with 9 bases matching TRBD2. CDR3 length: 17 residues. Germline trimming cut 3 bases from V and 4 bases from J; bases unmatched to any gene: 10. The V gene's germline CDR1 is LNHDA and CDR2 SQIVND (reference sequence).

The chain has TRBV10-3 and TRBJ2-1; 7 positions match TRBD2. With 8 bases clipped from V and 1 base from J, the junction kept 5 bases outside the gene matches. The CDR3 length is 14 residues. The germline V gene has CDR1 ENHRY and CDR2 SYGVKD. The CDR3 loop is CAIAAGKSYNEQFF. The CDR3 bases are TGTGCCATCGCAGCGGGGAAGTCCTACAATGAGCAGTTCTTC.

The chain uses TRBV6-4 and TRBJ2-3; D gene ambiguous. The CDR3 length is 13 residues. Germline V gene lookup returns CDR1 MRHNA and CDR2 SNTAGT. V was clipped by 3 bases and J by 6 bases, with 10 bases between them. DNA for the CDR3: TGTGCCAGCAGTGAAGGCCCGGAGGATACGCAGTATTTT. Encoded protein: CASSEGPEDTQYF.

The J gene is TRBJ2-5, the V gene TRBV9; no reliable D call. The V and J ends lost 0 bases and 6 bases respectively, with 15 bases between them. CDR1 SGDLS and CDR2 YYNGEE come from the germline V gene. The CDR3 covers 15 residues. The CDR3 loop reads CASSVDIVLEKTQYF. The CDR3, as DNA: TGTGCCAGCAGCGTAGATATAGTATTGGAGAAGACCCAGTACTTC.

The chain combines TRBV7-9 with TRBJ2-7; the match to TRBD2 covers 13 bases. CDR3 length: 16 residues. V shed 5 bases, J shed 6 bases, and the junction held 10 bases outside the gene matches. Germline values: CDR1 SEHNR, CDR2 FQNEAQ (reference sequence). CDR3 protein: CASSPRTSGRPGEQYF. CDR3 nucleotide sequence: TGTGCCAGCAGCCCCCGGACTAGCGGGAGACCGGGCGAGCAGTACTTC.

V and J are TRBV7-2 and TRBJ2-3, with a possible D match to TRBD2 (6 bases). The CDR3 totals 15 residues. Germline lookup yields CDR1 SGHTA and CDR2 FQGNSA. V gave up 0 bases and J gave up 6 bases, with 13 bases separating them. CDR3 sequence (DNA): TGTGCCAGCAGCTTAGCGGGGGGACTTGGGGATACGCAGTATTTT. It encodes CASSLAGGLGDTQYF.

CDR3 loop: CASTPGQGRYNEQFF. CDR3 DNA sequence: TGTGCCAGCACCCCGGGACAGGGGAGGTACAATGAGCAGTTCTTC. The chain is built from TRBV28 and TRBJ2-1, with TRBD1 matching 10 bases. This CDR3 region has 15 residues. J was trimmed by 4 bases and V by 7 bases; bases with no gene match: 7. Germline V gives CDR1 MDHEN, CDR2 SYDVKM.

The gene calls are TRBV6-6 and TRBJ2-7, with TRBD1 as a possible D gene (5 bases). Germline V gene lookup returns CDR1 MNHNY and CDR2 SVGAGI (reference sequence). The CDR3 consists of 14 residues. Trimming pared 5 bases from V and 3 bases from J, leaving 14 bases between. As DNA, the CDR3 is TGTGCCAGCAGTCGGGCTAGGGGAAACTACGAGCAGTACTTC. This gives the protein CASSRARGNYEQYF.

The chain has TRBV29-1 and TRBJ1-1; D perhaps matches TRBD1 (5 bases). This CDR3 has 12 amino acids. CDR1 is SQVTM, CDR2 ANQGSEA, per germline. Trimming took 3 bases from V and 2 from J, leaving 7 bases between them. The CDR3 region has the DNA TGCAGCGTTGATCAGGGTAACACTGAAGCTTTCTTT. It translates to CSVDQGNTEAFF.

The chain employs TRBV19 and TRBJ2-1, with a weak D call TRBD1 (7 bases). The germline CDR1 and CDR2 sequences are LNHDA and SQIVND (reference sequence). This CDR3 contains 15 residues. V lost 8 bases and J lost 8, with 22 bases in between. The CDR3 here is CASGSQGGRFYEQFF. CDR3 sequence (DNA): TGTGCCAGTGGATCTCAGGGGGGAAGGTTCTATGAGCAGTTCTTC.

This chain links TRBV10-3 with TRBJ1-1; D unclear. V gave up 3 bases and J gave up 4 bases, with 12 bases separating them. The CDR3 sequence is 14 residues long. Germline assignment: CDR1 ENHRY and CDR2 SYGVKD. The CDR3: CAISESPPGTEAFF. DNA for the CDR3: TGTGCCATCAGTGAATCCCCGCCGGGCACTGAAGCTTTCTTT.

In its sample, this clone was seen a few times. The chain employs TRBV7-2 and TRBJ1-5; 7 bases fit TRBD1. This CDR3 region has 15 residues. V lost 1 base, J lost 8 bases, and 8 bases stayed unmatched. Germline V gene sequence: CDR1 SGHTA, CDR2 FQGNSA. This CDR3 reads CASSLGVSGGEPQHF. CDR3 bases: TGTGCCAGCAGCTTAGGGGTGTCAGGGGGTGAGCCCCAGCATTTT. The complete variable domain, with remaining parts taken from reference TRBV7-2 and TRBJ1-5, reads GAGVSQSPSNKVTEKGKDVELRCDPISGHTALYWYRQSLGQGLEFLIYFQGNSAPDKSGLPSDRFSAERTGGSVSTLTIQRTQQEDSAVYLCASSLGVSGGEPQHFGDGTRLSIL.

The V call is TRBV7-9, the J call TRBJ1-3; no clear D. The germline V gene has CDR1 SEHNR and CDR2 FQNEAQ (reference sequence). This CDR3 is built from 15 residues. V was trimmed by 2 bases and J by 3 bases, leaving 11 bases between them. The CDR3 reads CASSLRRVIGNTIYF. Written as DNA, the CDR3 is TGTGCCAGCAGCTTACGGAGGGTCATTGGAAACACCATATATTTT. The full variable domain, its missing parts supplied by reference TRBV7-9 and TRBJ1-3, is DTGVSQNPRHKITKRGQNVTFRCDPISEHNRLYWYRQTLGQGPEFLTYFQNEAQLEKSRLLSDRFSAERPKGSFSTLEIQRTEQGDSAMYLCASSLRRVIGNTIYFGEGSWLTVV.

This sequence joins TRBV9 and TRBJ1-1; the D is unclear. V gave up 1 base and J gave up 1 base, with 20 bases separating them. The CDR3 sequence is 18 residues long. Germline V gives CDR1 SGDLS, CDR2 YYNGEE. CDR3 bases: TGTGCCAGCAGCGTAAGTTTACTCCAGGCCGCAGCGAACACTGAAGCTTTCTTT. Encoded protein: CASSVSLLQAAANTEAFF.

The chain links TRBV28 to TRBJ2-3; 9 bases map to TRBD2. V shed 10 bases and J 4 bases; nucleotides not matched to a gene: 15. The CDR3 contains 16 residues. Germline V gene data show CDR1 as MDHEN and CDR2 as SYDVKM. The CDR3 region is CATIHPLAGSSDTQYF. The CDR3 bases are TGTGCCACCATCCACCCACTAGCGGGTTCCTCAGATACGCAGTATTTT.